The T cell receptor beta chain described here comes from a study of T cell repertoires in cytomegalovirus infection. Across the whole study: The study used recently identified HLA-C-restricted and well-studied HLA-B-restricted CMV epitopes. Signatures in public TCR beta sequences pointed to both CMV infection and matching HLA type.

Regarding this clonotype: Its cognate antigen is unknown.

A single record per CDR3 protein comes from TCRdb applying MiXCR to the reads. This repertoire shows fewer than 1,000,000 distinct CDR3 sequences, roughly a third found once; its top ten account for around 15%. Study-wide results and caveats: Carriage of CMV together with the relevant HLA was identifiable through cumulative public TCR beta family frequency. In two of eight donors, the top clonotype was HLA-C-restricted CMV-specific.

This sample comprised cultured CD8+ T cells from PBMCs, obtained from culture after CMV antigen stimulation. The receptor was derived from a human donor in good health (CMV status not recorded). Some clones in this sample may be carry-over from other donors' samples.

The CDR3 reads CASSYTGTGSTDTQYF. In DNA, the CDR3 is TGTGCCAGCAGTTACACCGGCACAGGGAGCACAGATACGCAGTATTTT. The chain recombines TRBV6-8 with TRBJ2-3, with a weak D call TRBD1 (6 bases). The length of the CDR3 is 16 residues. Trimming took 2 bases from V and 0 from J, leaving 12 bases between them. Germline-derived CDR1 and CDR2 are MNHGY and SAAAGT.